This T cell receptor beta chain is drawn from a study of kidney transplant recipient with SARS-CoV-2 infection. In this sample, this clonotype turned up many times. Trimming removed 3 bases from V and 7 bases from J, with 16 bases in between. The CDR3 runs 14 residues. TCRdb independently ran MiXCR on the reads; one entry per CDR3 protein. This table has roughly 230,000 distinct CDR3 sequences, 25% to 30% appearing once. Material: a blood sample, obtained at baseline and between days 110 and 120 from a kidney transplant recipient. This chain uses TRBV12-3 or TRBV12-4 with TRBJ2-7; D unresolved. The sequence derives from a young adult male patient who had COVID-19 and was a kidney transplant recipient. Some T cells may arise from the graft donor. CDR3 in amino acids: CASSFKRWVGEQYF. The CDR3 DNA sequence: TGTGCCAGCAGTTTCAAGCGATGGGTTGGGGAGCAGTACTTC.